The clone carrying this T cell receptor (beta chain) was observed at least ten times. The antigen is undetermined. Trimming removed 5 bases from V and 6 bases from J; junction bases left unmatched: 6. CDR1 and CDR2 (germline): SGHVS, FQNEAQ. The CDR3 spans 14 residues. The data are from a study of CD8 T cells in ankylosing spondylitis. Study results and caveats: Ankylosing spondylitis blood seemed to carry a telltale TCR beta motif made of several highly homologous variants. Some of the motif variants had earlier been found in reactive arthritis patients' fluid and blood. Researchers reportedly found disease-linked clones significantly enriched in matched ankylosing spondylitis synovial fluid.

Quantitative 5'-RACE with molecular barcodes generated TCR beta libraries. Each CDR3 protein gets one entry after TCRdb re-called the 5' RACE reads with MiXCR. The sample comprises 150,000 to 200,000 distinct CDR3 sequences, over 10% of which are singletons, and roughly 11% rests with the top ten. Sequencing was carried out using blood, either unsorted or a sorted T cell fraction (not recorded which). This sequence originates from a female donor with ankylosing spondylitis or in good health (not recorded which). V and J are TRBV7-8 and TRBJ2-2; 7 positions agree with TRBD2. The CDR3 is CASSPYTSAGELFF. The CDR3 bases are TGTGCCAGCAGCCCATATACTAGCGCCGGGGAGCTGTTTTTT.